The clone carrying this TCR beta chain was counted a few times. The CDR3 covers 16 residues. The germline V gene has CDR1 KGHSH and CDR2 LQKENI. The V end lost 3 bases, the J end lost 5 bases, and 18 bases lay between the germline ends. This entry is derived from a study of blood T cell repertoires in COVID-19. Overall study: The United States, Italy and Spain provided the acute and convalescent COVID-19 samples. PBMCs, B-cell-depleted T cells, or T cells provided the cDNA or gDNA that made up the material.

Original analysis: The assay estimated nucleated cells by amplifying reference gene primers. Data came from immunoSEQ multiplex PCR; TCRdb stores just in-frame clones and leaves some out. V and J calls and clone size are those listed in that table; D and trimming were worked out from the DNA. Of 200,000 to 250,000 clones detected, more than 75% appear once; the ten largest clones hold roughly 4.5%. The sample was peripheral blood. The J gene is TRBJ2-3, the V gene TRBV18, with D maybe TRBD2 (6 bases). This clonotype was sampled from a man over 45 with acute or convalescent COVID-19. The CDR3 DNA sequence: TGTGCCAGCTCACCTTTAGCGGCCAGAGGGGAAGATACGCAGTATTTT. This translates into CASSPLAARGEDTQYF.